This T cell receptor (beta chain) derives from a study of cytotoxic CD8 clonotypes in ibrutinib-treated CLL. Concerning this clone itself: Its cognate antigen is unknown.

This CDR3 is 14 amino acids long. V dropped 1 base and J dropped 4 bases, with 9 bases sitting between them. Germline values: CDR1 SGHRS, CDR2 YFSETQ. Assay: immunoSEQ multiplex PCR; the TCRdb copy retains only in-frame clones and omits some. The table lists tens of thousands of clones, approximately 62% of them singletons. Study outcomes and limitations: Clonality was elevated at ibrutinib response and had returned toward baseline at progression. Sustained-remission and progressing patients had different sampling times.

The receptor comes from a human donor with chronic lymphocytic leukemia. The chain joins TRBV5-1 to TRBJ2-1; D not resolved. This specimen consisted of PBMCs, obtained after 12 months of ibrutinib treatment. CDR3 sequence reads: CASSLLAGYNEQFF. CDR3 DNA: TGCGCCAGCAGCTTGTTAGCTGGGTACAATGAGCAGTTCTTC. Looking up the rest from reference TRBV5-1 and TRBJ2-1 gives the full variable domain: KAGVTQTPRYLIKTRGQQVTLSCSPISGHRSVSWYQQTPGQGLQFLFEYFSETQRNKGNFPGRFSGRQFSNSRSEMNVSTLELGDSALYLCASSLLAGYNEQFFGPGTRLTVL.